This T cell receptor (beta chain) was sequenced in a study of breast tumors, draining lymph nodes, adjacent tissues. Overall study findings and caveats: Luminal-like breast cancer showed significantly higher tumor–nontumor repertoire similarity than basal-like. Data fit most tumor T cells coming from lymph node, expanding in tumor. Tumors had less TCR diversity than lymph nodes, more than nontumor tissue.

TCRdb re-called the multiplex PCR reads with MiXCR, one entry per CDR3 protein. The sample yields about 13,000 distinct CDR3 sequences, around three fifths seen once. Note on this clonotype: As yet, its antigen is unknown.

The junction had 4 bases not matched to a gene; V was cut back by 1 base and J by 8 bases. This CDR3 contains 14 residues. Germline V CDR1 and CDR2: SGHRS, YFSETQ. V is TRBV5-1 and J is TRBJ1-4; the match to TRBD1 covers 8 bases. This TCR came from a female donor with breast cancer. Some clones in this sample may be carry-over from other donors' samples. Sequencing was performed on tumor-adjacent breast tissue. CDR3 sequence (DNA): TGCGCCAGCAGCTTGACAGGGGGAGGAGAAAAACTGTTTTTT. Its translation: CASSLTGGGEKLFF.